The subject of this entry is one T cell receptor (beta chain). Germline CDR1 is LNHDA and CDR2 is SQIVND (reference sequence). Trimming stripped 1 base from V and 4 bases from J, with 5 bases between. This CDR3 comprises 14 residues. Produced via immunoSEQ multiplex PCR; TCRdb's table is partial and in-frame only. This sample has 40,000 to 50,000 clones; around three fifths occur once, and the top ten carry roughly a quarter. This specimen belongs to a study of cytotoxic CD8 clonotypes in ibrutinib-treated CLL. This receptor was taken from a human donor with chronic lymphocytic leukemia. The V call is TRBV19, the J call TRBJ1-6; D is undetermined. The sample here was PBMCs, taken after 24 months of ibrutinib treatment. CDR3 residues: CASSIGSYNSPLHF. The CDR3 coding sequence is TGTGCCAGTAGTATAGGCAGTTATAATTCACCCCTCCACTTT.